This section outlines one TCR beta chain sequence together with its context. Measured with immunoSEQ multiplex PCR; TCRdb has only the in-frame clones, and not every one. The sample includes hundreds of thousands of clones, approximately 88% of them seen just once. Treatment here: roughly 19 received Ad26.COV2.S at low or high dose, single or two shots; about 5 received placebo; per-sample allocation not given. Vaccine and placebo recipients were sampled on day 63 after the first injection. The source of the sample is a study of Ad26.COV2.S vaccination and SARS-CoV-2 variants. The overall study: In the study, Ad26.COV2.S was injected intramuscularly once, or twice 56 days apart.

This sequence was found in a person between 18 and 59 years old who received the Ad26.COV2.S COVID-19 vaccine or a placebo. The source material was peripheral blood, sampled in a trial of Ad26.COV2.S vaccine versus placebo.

The CDR3 region is CASSSFLSGNTIYF. The CDR3 bases are TGTGCCAGCAGTTCCTTTCTCTCTGGAAACACCATATATTTT. The rearrangement uses TRBV6-2 or TRBV6-3 and TRBJ1-3, with D hard to call. V was clipped by 4 bases and J by 0 bases, with 7 bases between them. The CDR3 totals 14 residues. Germline V lookup: CDR1 MNHEY, CDR2 SVGEGT.